This T cell receptor (delta chain) came from a study of Vδ1+ human thymocytes. There are 17 residues in the CDR3. V dropped 2 bases and J dropped 1 base, with 17 bases sitting between them. The germline V gene has CDR1 TSWWSYY and CDR2 QGS. Extracted RNA was reverse transcribed into cDNA. CDR3 amplicons came from multiplex PCR with pooled V-gene forward and constant-region reverse primers. TCRdb reapplied CATT to the multiplex PCR reads. The table shows more than 50,000 delta-chain clones, with approximately 15% occurring only once. Overall study results and limits: Thymic TRG and TRD repertoires appeared highly polyclonal. Approximately 20% of thymic delta-chain sequences were Vdelta2, with few Vdelta3, unlike blood Vdelta1+ controls.

The sorted cells were CD3+ Vdelta1+ Vdelta2- thymocytes from alphabeta-depleted thymus. Vdelta1+ thymocyte sorts reached between about 97% and 99.6% purity. A note on this clone: Its specificity is unknown.

This chain connects TRDV1 to TRDJ1, with unresolved D. Sequencing was performed on Vdelta1+ gamma-delta thymocytes from the thymus. The subset is: FACS-sorted CD3+ TCRalphabeta- TCRVdelta1+ TCRVdelta2- thymocytes. The source is a boy younger than two who had congenital heart surgery. The chain's CDR3 is CALGEYLRGPSTDKLIF. Here the CDR3 DNA reads TGTGCTCTTGGGGAATATCTGAGGGGCCCGTCCACCGATAAACTCATCTTT.